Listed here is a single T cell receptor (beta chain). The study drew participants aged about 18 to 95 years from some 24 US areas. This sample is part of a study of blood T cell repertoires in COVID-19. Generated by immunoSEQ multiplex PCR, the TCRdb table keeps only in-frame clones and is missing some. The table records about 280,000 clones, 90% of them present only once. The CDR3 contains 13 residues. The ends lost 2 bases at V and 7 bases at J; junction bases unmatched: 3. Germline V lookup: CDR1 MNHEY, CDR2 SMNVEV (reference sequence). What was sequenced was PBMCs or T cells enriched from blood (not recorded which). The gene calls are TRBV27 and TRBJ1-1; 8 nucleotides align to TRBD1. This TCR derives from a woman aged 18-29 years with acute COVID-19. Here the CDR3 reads CASSLDRGLEAFF. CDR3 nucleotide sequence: TGTGCCAGCAGTTTAGACAGGGGCCTTGAAGCTTTCTTT.